This TCR beta chain emerged from a study of blood T cells in healthy people across ages. The sample providers were healthy Caucasian people from Russia, aged about 6 to 95. Each donor's blood draw was approximately 10 milliliters of peripheral blood. This clonotype was detected many times. Per the germline V gene, CDR1 is SNHLY and CDR2 is FYNNEI. Trimming pared 7 bases from V and 3 bases from J, leaving 16 bases between. The CDR3 has 14 residues. The use of a sample-barcoded 5' primer and a J-beta primer mix characterized a second PCR of roughly 6 to 12 cycles. TCRdb re-derived calls from the 5' RACE reads in MiXCR, one entry per CDR3 protein. The table includes around 1,700,000 distinct CDR3 sequences, over 25% detected once.

The chain joins TRBV2 to TRBJ2-7; D possibly corresponds to TRBD2 (5 bases). The specimen sequenced was blood. The receptor's source is a woman between 25 and 40 years old in good health. The CDR3 DNA sequence: TGTGCCAGCACCCTTGGGAGCCTTAGCTACGAGCAGTACTTC. Translating gives CASTLGSLSYEQYF.